This is a list of T cell receptor beta chains from one sample in a study of blood T cell repertoires in COVID-19. The data were produced by immunoSEQ multiplex PCR, yet TCRdb's version contains in-frame clones alone and is incomplete. The table shows approximately 69,000 clones, with 82% occurring only once. The sequencing input was peripheral blood. The receptor source for this set is a woman older than 75 with acute or convalescent COVID-19. CDR3s include the opening cysteine and the closing phenylalanine or tryptophan. The D gene is left open where the match is weak. Some rows have no size entry. The others give once, few or many, or a class for an expanded clone.

v_call,j_call,d_call,clone_size,cdr3_aa,cdr3_nt
TRBV9,TRBJ2-2,TRBD2,NA,CASSAPQVLAGGTGELFF,TGTGCCAGCAGCGCCCCTCAAGTCCTGGCGGGAGGGACCGGGGAGCTGTTTTTT
TRBV10-2,TRBJ2-5,TRBD2,NA,CASSVSGVGSETQYF,TGCGCCAGCAGTGTAAGCGGGGTAGGATCTGAGACCCAGTACTTC
TRBV27,TRBJ2-5,TRBD2,NA,CASKASGRETQYF,TGTGCCAGCAAGGCTAGCGGGAGAGAGACCCAGTACTTC
TRBV5-5,TRBJ2-6,TRBD1,NA,CASSLTWTGSASGANVLTF,TGTGCCAGCAGCTTGACCTGGACAGGGAGCGCTTCTGGGGCCAACGTCCTGACTTTC
TRBV19,TRBJ2-1,TRBD1,NA,CASSGQGGNEQFF,TGTGCCAGTAGCGGACAGGGGGGTAATGAGCAGTTCTTC
TRBV7-9,TRBJ1-2,TRBD1,NA,CASSTARDRGRRGYTF,TGTGCCAGCAGCACCGCCCGGGACAGGGGGCGGAGGGGCTACACCTTC
TRBV5-1,TRBJ2-7,TRBD1,NA,CASSFSQGALIYEQYF,TGCGCCAGCAGCTTCTCACAGGGGGCTCTCATCTACGAGCAGTACTTC
TRBV7-9,TRBJ1-3,NA,many,CASSPGLNSGNTIYF,TGTGCCAGCAGCCCTGGACTGAACTCTGGAAACACCATATATTTT
TRBV9,TRBJ1-5,NA,NA,CASSVTGNSNQPQHF,TGTGCCAGCAGCGTAACAGGGAATAGCAATCAGCCCCAGCATTTT
TRBV10-3,TRBJ2-7,TRBD1,NA,CAISETGTGGNEQYF,TGTGCCATCAGTGAAACCGGGACAGGGGGTAACGAGCAGTACTTC
TRBV5-1,TRBJ2-1,TRBD2,NA,CASSLWSGLADIDNEQFF,TGCGCCAGCAGCTTATGGTCGGGACTAGCGGACATCGACAATGAGCAGTTCTTC
TRBV27,TRBJ1-4,NA,NA,CASSSTRATNEKLFF,TGTGCCAGCAGTTCGACCAGGGCAACTAATGAAAAACTGTTTTTT
TRBV28,TRBJ1-4,NA,few,CASSLIQGSNEKLFF,TGTGCCAGCAGTTTGATACAGGGTAGTAATGAAAAACTGTTTTTT
TRBV5-1,TRBJ2-5,NA,few,CASSPVGAGRETQYF,TGCGCCAGCAGCCCTGTCGGTGCGGGACGAGAGACCCAGTACTTC
TRBV15,TRBJ2-3,NA,NA,CATSRGDTPSTDTQYF,TGTGCCACCAGCAGGGGGGACACCCCTAGCACAGATACGCAGTATTTT
TRBV9,TRBJ2-2,NA,few,CASSVGASRNTGELFF,TGTGCCAGCAGCGTAGGGGCTAGCCGGAACACCGGGGAGCTGTTTTTT
TRBV27,TRBJ2-7,TRBD2,NA,CASSPRTSEKYEQYF,TGTGCCAGCAGCCCCAGGACTAGCGAGAAATACGAGCAGTACTTC
TRBV9,TRBJ2-7,NA,NA,CASSVDVVKEQYF,TGTGCCAGCAGCGTAGACGTAGTAAAAGAGCAGTACTTC
TRBV6-6,TRBJ2-2,TRBD1,once,CASSYPTTGDIGELFF,TGTGCCAGCAGTTATCCTACGACAGGGGATATCGGGGAGCTGTTTTTT
TRBV5-4,TRBJ2-1,TRBD2,NA,CASSPGLAGRDEQFF,TGTGCCAGCAGCCCGGGACTAGCGGGAAGGGATGAGCAGTTCTTC
TRBV12-3/TRBV12-4,TRBJ2-1,NA,NA,CASSLARNEQFF,TGTGCCAGCAGTTTAGCGCGGAATGAGCAGTTCTTC
TRBV2,TRBJ2-2,NA,NA,CASSVGIMYTGELFF,TGTGCCAGCAGTGTCGGGATAATGTACACCGGGGAGCTGTTTTTT
TRBV15,TRBJ2-1,TRBD2,NA,CATSLGPASGRMDNEQFF,TGTGCCACCAGCCTTGGGCCGGCTAGCGGGAGAATGGACAATGAGCAGTTCTTC
TRBV10-3,TRBJ1-6,TRBD1,NA,CAISVGDRGDSPLHF,TGTGCCATCAGTGTGGGGGACAGGGGTGATTCACCCCTCCACTTT
TRBV7-2,TRBJ2-1,TRBD2,NA,CASSPEGTSGGHNEQFF,TGTGCCAGCAGCCCAGAGGGGACTAGCGGGGGGCACAATGAGCAGTTCTTC
TRBV19,TRBJ1-5,TRBD1,NA,CASSTRTGKSQPQHF,TGTGCCAGTAGTACAAGGACAGGGAAGAGTCAGCCCCAGCATTTT
TRBV4-3,TRBJ2-7,NA,NA,CASSQGTASYEQYF,TGCGCCAGCAGCCAAGGGACAGCCTCCTACGAGCAGTACTTC
TRBV10-1,TRBJ2-3,TRBD2,NA,CASRGTSGPTDTQYF,TGCGCCAGCAGGGGGACTAGCGGACCCACAGATACGCAGTATTTT
TRBV10-3,TRBJ2-5,TRBD1,NA,CAINPGGETQYF,TGTGCCATCAACCCAGGGGGAGAGACCCAGTACTTC
TRBV4-2,TRBJ2-3,TRBD2,NA,CASSPPLAGASTDTQYF,TGTGCCAGCAGCCCTCCACTAGCGGGAGCTAGCACAGATACGCAGTATTTT